This T cell receptor (beta chain) derives from a study of cytomegalovirus exposure and HLA in healthy donors (dated by TCRdb to 2015 to 2018). About the study as a whole: In an earlier analysis of roughly 590 of the donors, 250 to 350 Gb of sequence data and 95 million to 130 million unique TCR beta sequences from about 179 million T cells were reported. An early release covering 550 to 650 HLA-typed donors comprised about 300 gigabases of sequencing data and around 80 million unique TCR sequences. Of the approximately 400 genotyped donors, 70% to 90% were placed in the genetic ancestry cluster associated with self-reported Caucasian donors. The study aimed to test whether cataloging public T cell receptors could reveal signatures of past pathogen exposure. The study profiled the T cell repertoires of more than 500 subjects by immunosequencing and related them to cytomegalovirus serostatus. A separate validation cohort of 100 to 150 different subjects was used in addition to the roughly 640-subject first cohort. The study combined high-throughput TCR immunosequencing, statistical association of individual TCRs with disease status, and machine learning to predict cytomegalovirus infection status. To study patterns of TCR occurrence, a later analysis re-analyzed previously published TCR beta repertoires from hundreds of donors and added high-resolution HLA genotyping. Rather than using new phenotypic data, the later analysis identified candidate immune exposures from TCR beta sequences and from how often those sequences occurred across donors. In an earlier analysis of 587 of the donors, high-throughput TCR beta sequencing was used to judge whether each TCR beta V gene segment behaved as functional or pseudogenic. Donor age, sex, ethnicity and CMV serostatus were compiled alongside the repertoire data. A later genetic analysis took genome-wide SNP genotypes for about 60% of the roughly 670 donors and used that subset as a discovery cohort. Every repertoire in the discovery cohort had been generated on one and the same sequencing platform. HLA typing covered class I and class II loci at four-digit resolution. Typing coverage differed by locus: A, B, C, DRB1 and DQB1 were typed in roughly 629-640 donors, DQA1 in 522, DPA1 in approximately 600, and DPB1 in around 490. About 5 DR-DQ haplotypes were handled as single units for association and clustering, since linkage in the cohort was strong. Across about 370 genotyped donors of the cohort, an average of approximately 240,000 unique TCR beta nucleotide sequences per donor were sequenced, and around 19% of those sequences were non-productive.

Worth noting for this clone: Its antigen specificity is not known. The input lacks base qualities; no much larger clone sits a single base away.

Trimming takes 6 bases from V and 3 bases from J, and the germline ends sit 11 bases apart. Including the terminal cysteine and phenylalanine, the CDR3 comprises 13 residues. The CDR3 DNA has 39 bases and is translated from base 1. CDR1 and CDR2, per the germline V gene, are WSHSY and SAAADI. Paper-wide results and their limitations: A later genetic analysis associated a missense DCLRE1C variant with V-gene and J-gene trimming of TCR beta chains, and an independent cohort replicated the association. The classifier was reported to diagnose cytomegalovirus status with high specificity and sensitivity in both the original and validation cohorts. The 87-base-pair reads could not distinguish some IMGT-functional V segments, including TRBV6-2 and TRBV6-3, so those segments were excluded. In a later analysis, several top co-occurrence clusters were reported to appear linked to parvovirus B19, influenza, CMV and Epstein-Barr virus. In a later analysis, most CMV-associated TCR beta chains were found to appear HLA-restricted, with HLA associations seemingly driven largely by CMV exposure. A later analysis associated about 17,000 TCR beta sequences with specific HLA alleles at a false discovery rate of 0.05. When HLA alleles, especially DR and DQ, strongly co-occurred, TCR associations were difficult to assign to individual alleles. In vitro tests confirmed that a few of the cytomegalovirus-associated TCR beta chains recognize cytomegalovirus antigens. In a later genetic analysis, fewer N-insertions in productive TCRs were reported among donors in an Asian-associated ancestry cluster than the approximately 710-donor mean. For the cohort, immune exposure information was limited to CMV serostatus. A later analysis found that HLA-associated TCR beta chains were more clonally expanded and had lower generation probabilities than equally common non-associated chains. In an earlier analysis of roughly 560 of the donors, most TCR beta V segments were observed in productive rearrangements about 87% or about 30% of the time, broadly matching IMGT annotations. The cohort was sequenced for TCR beta chains only, and without alpha or paired-chain data the features that could be detected were limited. The presence/absence analyses assumed that sequencing depth was roughly uniform across donors, and that assumption may not be true. Most TCR sequences were observed very rarely across donors, whereas some public TCRs were present in many individuals. The earlier analysis of approximately 590 of the donors excluded about 16 rarely observed V segments, including chromosome 9 orphons, because counts were too low. A further reported finding was that TCR beta sequences accurately predicted the HLA-A and HLA-B alleles for most subjects in the first cohort. Because some donors lacked HLA typing at each locus, the association tests relied only on the typed subset. A cluster of highly shared sequence variants was judged likely to represent a technical artifact of the sequencing pipeline. According to the authors, the approach could potentially be generalized to other disease states and immunological phenotypes. In a later analysis, TCR association rates were found to vary across HLA loci, with the most associated TCRs seen for DRB1 alleles and the fewest for HLA-C alleles. A total of 150 to 200 TCR beta chains were listed by the study as associated with cytomegalovirus. Correlated functional status among segregating V segments might be attributable to linkage disequilibrium, but an unknown experimental factor could not be ruled out.

The cohort comprised 666 healthy bone marrow donors. All cohort members were sampled while nominally healthy, although unrecorded immune exposures were likely present. The donor was CMV seronegative and was included in the group of approximately 350 seronegative cohort members. A peripheral blood sample was provided by each donor, and peripheral blood mononuclear cells were used for TCR beta sequencing. Genomic DNA extraction from the blood cell samples was performed with the Qiagen DNeasy Blood Extraction Kit. The library came from the immunoSEQ multiplex PCR assay. For the multiplex PCR, a mixture combining 60 forward primers for TCR Vbeta segments and 13 reverse primers for TCR Jbeta segments was used. Amplification of the CDR3 region of rearranged TCR beta genes was performed with a multiplex PCR assay on genomic DNA. On the Illumina HiSeq System, the amplified TCR beta libraries were sequenced as 87-base-pair reads. The original pipeline was this. A later analysis tallied 75 million to 95 million unique TCR beta chains across the 700 or so repertoires, and 10 million to 11 million of those chains were shared by two or more donors. To remove PCR and sequencing errors, raw reads were error-corrected and collapsed into unique sequences using a nearest-neighbor algorithm that merged closely related sequences. V, D and J gene segments were assigned by aligning CDR3 sequences to IMGT reference sequences. Each retained sequence needed at least a six-nucleotide match to both a V gene segment and a J gene segment. A rearrangement counted as productive if the CDR3 had no stop codons and remained in frame with V and J, and every other rearrangement counted as non-productive. CDR3 was defined according to IMGT convention as the region running from the second conserved V-encoded cysteine to the conserved J-encoded phenylalanine. The earlier analysis of about 590 of the donors excluded sequences that lacked an unambiguous match to a single V gene segment. In an earlier analysis of approximately 500 of the donors, a V segment was called functional when productive rearrangements were above 56.7%, and segregating when the standard deviation between donors exceeded 5%. To diagnose cytomegalovirus status from the catalog of TCR beta chain sequences, a statistical classification framework was built. In a later analysis, TCR nucleotide sequences were compared against IMGT/GENE-DB human TR gene sequences so that V and J genes could be assigned. The TCRdist pipeline was used in a later analysis to assign CDR3 sequences and most-parsimonious VDJ recombination scenarios. In a later analysis, every TCR beta chain was defined by the combination of its CDR3 amino acid sequence and its V-gene family, and reads without a unique V-gene family were dropped. As a way to deal with suspected cross-contamination and a sequencing artifact, a later analysis dropped 640 or so nucleotide sequences that were highly shared and had low generation probability. In a later analysis, a clonal expansion index was calculated for each public chain from normalized within-repertoire ranks of inferred template counts. In a later analysis, generation probabilities were computed with a VDJ recombination model fitted to out-of-frame rearrangements, and the resulting probabilities were checked against IGoR. In a later analysis, hypergeometric tests were used to score TCR-TCR, TCR-HLA and TCR-CMV co-occurrence, with a repertoire-size bias correction applied to TCR pairs. To estimate false discovery rates, a later analysis permuted the HLA or CMV assignments 20 times. A later analysis grouped co-occurring TCRs with DBSCAN, adding TCRdist sequence similarity when clustering within HLA-allele-positive subsets. For co-occurrence clustering, repertoires with fewer than 30,000 or more than 120,000 public chains were excluded, along with 5 or 6 repertoires with anomalous nucleotide sharing. TCRdb re-hosts the immuneACCESS table, in-frame sequences only. Its copies lack some clones; in the studies checked, an unresolved V gene accounts for under half of them, and the cause for the rest is not known. V and J calls and clone size come straight from that table; D and trimming were deduced from the DNA. In this sample the table shows roughly 90,000 clones, 80% of which occur a single time. The top ten constitute roughly 2% of the sample.

Source material: PBMCs. This receptor was obtained from a man in his late teens or twenties in good health and CMV-seronegative. The chain employs TRBV10-2 and TRBJ1-1; a tentative D call is TRBD1 (6 bases match). The nucleotide sequence reads as follows: TGCGCCAGCAGGGATCAGGGGTACACTGAAGCTTTCTTT. Translation gives CASRDQGYTEAFF.